These 29 T cell receptor beta chains were all obtained from the same sample, sequenced in a study of blood T cell repertoires in COVID-19. Repertoires were generated with immunoSEQ multiplex PCR, while TCRdb's copy carries only in-frame clones and drops some. The sample lists 200,000 to 250,000 clones; 80% to 90% were seen once. The sample was PBMCs or T cells enriched from blood (not recorded which). These receptors came from a woman aged 40 to 49 who had been exposed to COVID-19.

The rearrangement uses TRBV29-1 and TRBJ2-7; tentatively, D is TRBD1 (6 bases). Germline values: CDR1 SQVTM, CDR2 ANQGSEA. The CDR3 is 14 residues long. V was trimmed by 4 bases and J by 2 bases, leaving 15 bases between them. CDR3 nucleotides: TGCAGCGTTGGGGCAAGAGGGGGAGCCTACGAGCAGTACTTC. Amino acid sequence: CSVGARGGAYEQYF.

V and J are TRBV6-5 and TRBJ1-1; D might be TRBD1 (5 bases). The CDR3 spans 14 residues. V gave up 5 bases and J gave up 3 bases, with 13 bases separating them. Germline CDR1 is MNHEY and CDR2 is SVGAGI. The CDR3 DNA reads TGTGCCAGCAGTCCAACTCAGGGTTACACTGAAGCTTTCTTT. This encodes CASSPTQGYTEAFF.

This clone showed up just a few times. V usage is TRBV7-8 and J usage is TRBJ2-5; 11 bases are shared with TRBD2. CDR1 and CDR2 (germline): SGHVS, FQNEAQ. With 2 bases clipped from V and 5 bases from J, the junction kept 7 bases outside the gene matches. The length of the CDR3 is 16 residues. CDR3 coding DNA: TGTGCCAGCAGCTTACCCCTAGCGGGGGGTGGTGAGACCCAGTACTTC. Amino acids: CASSLPLAGGGETQYF.

V usage is TRBV5-5 and J usage is TRBJ1-1, with D possibly matching TRBD1 (5 bases). The CDR3 contains 13 residues. V was cut by 2 bases and J by 3 bases, with 8 bases left in between. CDR1 and CDR2 from the germline V gene are SGHKS and YYEKEE (reference sequence). The CDR3 protein is CASSFQGDTEAFF. CDR3 DNA: TGTGCCAGCAGCTTTCAGGGTGACACTGAAGCTTTCTTT.

The chain links TRBV7-3 to TRBJ2-3; the D gene is possibly TRBD2 (6 bases). This CDR3 spans 15 amino acids. V shed 2 bases and J shed 2 bases, with 11 bases lying between them. Germline CDR1 SGHTA, CDR2 FQGTGA. The CDR3 nucleotides read TGTGCCAGCAGCTTAGGTACTAGCTACACAGATACGCAGTATTTT. It translates to CASSLGTSYTDTQYF.

V and J are TRBV11-2 and TRBJ2-5, with D possibly being TRBD2 (6 bases). Germline V gene lookup returns CDR1 SGHAT and CDR2 FQNNGV. Trimming took 3 bases from V and 5 from J, leaving 13 bases between them. CDR3 length: 14 amino acids. CDR3 sequence reads: CASSLAGWVETQYF. As DNA, the CDR3 is TGTGCCAGCAGCTTGGCGGGGTGGGTCGAGACCCAGTACTTC. Looking up the rest from reference TRBV11-2 and TRBJ2-5 gives the full variable domain: EAGVAQSPRYKIIEKRQSVAFWCNPISGHATLYWYQQILGQGPKLLIQFQNNGVVDDSQLPKDRFSAERLKGVDSTLKIQPAKLEDSAVYLCASSLAGWVETQYFGPGTRLLVL.

V and J are TRBV15 and TRBJ1-2, with D unresolved. V lost 5 bases and J 3 bases, leaving 10 bases between the germline ends. Germline lookup yields CDR1 LNHNV and CDR2 YYDKDF (reference sequence). The CDR3 covers 13 residues. This chain's CDR3 is CATSVDGDYGYTF. As DNA, the CDR3 is TGTGCCACCAGCGTTGACGGGGACTATGGCTACACCTTC.

V is TRBV19 and J is TRBJ1-1; possibly TRBD1 for D (6 bases). From germline, CDR1 is LNHDA and CDR2 SQIVND (reference sequence). The V end was cut by 5 bases, the J end by 3 bases, with 19 bases between. The CDR3 consists of 16 residues. The chain's CDR3 is CASSAWTQGDHTEAFF. CDR3 nucleotide sequence: TGTGCCAGTAGTGCTTGGACACAGGGTGATCACACTGAAGCTTTCTTT. The full variable domain, in which reference TRBV19 and TRBJ1-1 provide the parts outside the CDR3, is DGGITQSPKYLFRKEGQNVTLSCEQNLNHDAMYWYRQDPGQGLRLIYYSQIVNDFQKGDIAEGYSVSREKKESFPLTVTSAQKNPTAFYLCASSAWTQGDHTEAFFGQGTRLTVV.

V is TRBV6-5 and J is TRBJ1-6; tentative D call: TRBD1 (6 bases). Germline CDR1 MNHEY, CDR2 SVGAGI. This CDR3 is built from 13 residues. The V end lost 2 bases, the J end lost 7 bases, and 6 bases lay between the germline ends. The CDR3 protein is CASSYDRNSPLHF. The DNA for the CDR3 is TGTGCCAGCAGTTACGACAGGAATTCACCCCTCCACTTT.

The gene calls are TRBV7-9 and TRBJ1-2; the D is unclear. The CDR3 extends over 15 amino acids. Trimming left V 0 bases short and J 0 bases short, with 8 bases between. Germline V gene data show CDR1 as SEHNR and CDR2 as FQNEAQ (reference sequence). CDR3 DNA: TGTGCCAGCAGCTTAGCGCAGACTCCTAACTATGGCTACACCTTC. Encoded protein: CASSLAQTPNYGYTF. Together with reference TRBV7-9 and TRBJ1-2, the CDR3 gives the full variable domain: DTGVSQNPRHKITKRGQNVTFRCDPISEHNRLYWYRQTLGQGPEFLTYFQNEAQLEKSRLLSDRFSAERPKGSFSTLEIQRTEQGDSAMYLCASSLAQTPNYGYTFGSGTRLTVV.

The chain has TRBV3-1 (or the pseudogene TRBV3-2) and TRBJ1-2, with TRBD1 as a possible D gene (6 bases). The CDR3 is 16 residues long. Germline-derived CDR1 and CDR2 are LGHDT and YNNKEL (reference sequence). Trimming left V 4 bases short and J 4 bases short, with 19 bases between. The CDR3 DNA follows: TGTGCCAGCAGCCCCGGTACAGGGAATTCTTTCTATGGCTACACCTTC. This sequence encodes CASSPGTGNSFYGYTF.

The chain uses TRBV19 and TRBJ1-5; no clear D. V lost 7 bases to trimming and J lost 1 base, with 8 bases between them. Germline V CDR1 and CDR2: LNHDA, SQIVND (reference sequence). The CDR3 runs 13 residues. The DNA for the CDR3 is TGTGCCAGTAAAGCGGGAAGCAATCAGCCCCAGCATTTT. As protein: CASKAGSNQPQHF. Based on the CDR3 plus reference TRBV19 and TRBJ1-5, the full variable domain is DGGITQSPKYLFRKEGQNVTLSCEQNLNHDAMYWYRQDPGQGLRLIYYSQIVNDFQKGDIAEGYSVSREKKESFPLTVTSAQKNPTAFYLCASKAGSNQPQHFGDGTRLSIL.

The chain recombines TRBV6-5 with TRBJ2-3; the D gene is possibly TRBD2 (6 bases). Germline V CDR1 and CDR2: MNHEY, SVGAGI. Trimming took 5 bases from V and 1 from J, leaving 13 bases between them. The CDR3 runs 15 residues. The CDR3 sequence: CASSPRSGGTDTQYF. CDR3 DNA: TGTGCCAGCAGTCCCCGCTCGGGAGGCACAGATACGCAGTATTTT.

V is TRBV7-9 and J is TRBJ2-7, with D possibly matching TRBD1 (6 bases). The CDR3 extends over 15 amino acids. Germline V CDR1 and CDR2: SEHNR, FQNEAQ (reference sequence). V lost 4 bases to trimming and J lost 3 bases, with 16 bases between them. CDR3 region: CASSSETGQDYEQYF. CDR3 in DNA: TGTGCCAGCAGCTCGGAGACAGGACAAGACTACGAGCAGTACTTC.

V is TRBV7-9 and J is TRBJ1-3; 8 nucleotides line up with TRBD1. The V segment lost 0 bases and the J segment 0 bases; nucleotides outside the gene matches: 7. CDR3 length: 18 residues. Germline CDR1 and CDR2: SEHNR and FQNEAQ (reference sequence). CDR3 residues: CASSLAPGQAYSGNTIYF. In DNA form, the CDR3 reads TGTGCCAGCAGCTTAGCGCCGGGACAGGCTTACTCTGGAAACACCATATATTTT.

V and J are TRBV6-6 and TRBJ1-5; maybe TRBD1 (6 bases). The CDR3 has 15 amino acids. The V and J ends lost 5 bases and 11 bases respectively, with 22 bases between them. Germline V gene sequence: CDR1 MNHNY, CDR2 SVGAGI (reference sequence). The CDR3 sequence is CASSQHLRTGSAQHF. The CDR3 DNA follows: TGTGCCAGCAGTCAACATTTAAGAACAGGGAGCGCCCAGCATTTT.

This clone was seen a few times. The chain links TRBV28 to TRBJ2-1, with D possibly being TRBD2 (6 bases). Germline-derived CDR1 and CDR2 are MDHEN and SYDVKM. Trimming left V 8 bases short and J 0 bases short, with 8 bases between. This CDR3 has 13 amino acids. CDR3 nucleotides: TGTGCCAGCTGCGGGACCTCCTACAATGAGCAGTTCTTC. It encodes CASCGTSYNEQFF.

The gene calls are TRBV10-3 and TRBJ2-5; D is possibly TRBD2 (5 bases). The germline CDR1 and CDR2 sequences are ENHRY and SYGVKD. Deletions cut 4 bases from V and 0 bases from J, with 9 bases between. The CDR3 loop spans 14 amino acids. The CDR3 region has the DNA TGTGCCATCAGTGTCGAGGGCTACCAAGAGACCCAGTACTTC. It codes for CAISVEGYQETQYF.

The chain joins TRBV5-1 to TRBJ1-4; 10 bases are shared with TRBD1. V shed 0 bases and J 4 bases; nucleotides not matched to a gene: 9. This CDR3 has 18 residues. Germline V gene lookup returns CDR1 SGHRS and CDR2 YFSETQ. The CDR3 loop is CASSLGPGQGLNNEKLFF. Here the CDR3 DNA reads TGCGCCAGCAGCTTGGGGCCGGGACAGGGGCTGAATAATGAAAAACTGTTTTTT.

V usage is TRBV6-4 and J usage is TRBJ2-5, with 9 bases that match TRBD2. Losses at the gene ends were 3 bases for V and 5 bases for J; bases not matched to a gene: 10. The CDR3 is 16 residues long. Germline V gene data show CDR1 as MRHNA and CDR2 as SNTAGT. As DNA, the CDR3 is TGTGCCAGCAGTGATCGTGTAGCGGGGGTGGAGGAGACCCAGTACTTC. This codes for CASSDRVAGVEETQYF.

The chain combines TRBV7-9 with TRBJ1-6; 7 positions agree with TRBD1. This CDR3 has 13 residues. The germline gives CDR1 SEHNR, CDR2 FQNEAQ (reference sequence). The CDR3 here is CAIGDRDYSPLHF. CDR3 in DNA: TGTGCTATCGGGGACAGAGACTATTCACCCCTCCACTTT.

This chain uses TRBV7-6 with TRBJ2-2, with 12 bases aligning to TRBD2. The ends lost 5 bases at V and 9 bases at J; junction bases unmatched: 7. Per the germline V gene, CDR1 is SGHVS and CDR2 is FNYEAQ. The CDR3 is 15 residues long. As DNA, the CDR3 is TGTGCCAGCAGCCGACTAGCGGGGGACCCGAGGGAGCTGTTTTTT. Translated, it gives CASSRLAGDPRELFF. The variable domain in full, with the rest retrieved from reference TRBV7-6 and TRBJ2-2, is GAGVSQSPRYKVTKRGQDVALRCDPISGHVSLYWYRQALGQGPEFLTYFNYEAQQDKSGLPNDRFSAERPEGSISTLTIQRTEQRDSAMYRCASSRLAGDPRELFFGEGSRLTVL.

The chain couples TRBV28 to TRBJ1-4; D gene ambiguous. The V and J ends lost 3 bases and 6 bases respectively, with 14 bases between them. From germline, CDR1 is MDHEN and CDR2 SYDVKM. The CDR3 covers 15 residues. The CDR3: CASSLEAGPHEKLFF. DNA for the CDR3: TGTGCCAGCAGTTTGGAGGCAGGCCCTCATGAAAAACTGTTTTTT.

V and J are TRBV10-1 and TRBJ1-2; the match to TRBD1 covers 8 bases. J was trimmed by 4 bases and V by 6 bases; bases with no gene match: 7. The CDR3 loop spans 14 amino acids. Per the germline V gene, CDR1 is WNHNN and CDR2 is SYGVQD (reference sequence). The CDR3 is CASRGITGGYGYTF. The CDR3 nucleotides read TGCGCCAGCAGAGGCATTACAGGGGGCTATGGCTACACCTTC.

V usage is TRBV11-3 and J usage is TRBJ1-6; D may be TRBD1 (6 bases). CDR3 size: 14 residues. Germline CDR1 is SGHNT and CDR2 is YENEEA. Trimming took off 3 bases at V and 10 bases at J, with 13 bases between the two ends. The CDR3 here is CASSFGGAGSPLHF. The CDR3 region has the DNA TGTGCCAGCAGCTTTGGGGGCGCGGGCTCACCCCTCCACTTT.

The CDR3 protein is CASSFGSYGYTF. The CDR3 DNA follows: TGTGCCAGCAGCTTCGGGAGCTATGGCTACACCTTC. V and J are TRBV7-2 and TRBJ1-2; D remains unclear. In germline, CDR1 is SGHTA, CDR2 FQGNSA. V gave up 3 bases and J gave up 4 bases, with 6 bases separating them. This CDR3 contains 12 residues.

V is TRBV7-2 and J is TRBJ1-2; TRBD1 aligns across 7 bases. After removal of 8 bases from V and 3 bases from J, the junction contained 6 bases not matched to a gene. Germline CDR1 reads SGHTA; CDR2 reads FQGNSA. The CDR3 spans 13 residues. Written as DNA, the CDR3 is TGTGCCAGCTATGCAGGGGGGTACTATGGCTACACCTTC. Translating it yields CASYAGGYYGYTF.

The chain carries TRBV27 and TRBJ1-1; D not certain. CDR1 is MNHEY, CDR2 SMNVEV, per germline (reference sequence). Deletions cut 9 bases from V and 0 bases from J, with 5 bases between. CDR3 size: 11 residues. The CDR3 loop reads CASRMNTEAFF. The CDR3 region has the DNA TGTGCCAGTAGAATGAACACTGAAGCTTTCTTT.

This clone has only a few counts. The rearrangement uses TRBV6-1 and TRBJ2-3, with TRBD2 identical over 11 bases. This CDR3 is 16 amino acids long. Germline V gene lookup returns CDR1 MNHNS and CDR2 SASEGT. Germline trimming cut 4 bases from V and 2 bases from J; bases unmatched to any gene: 5. CDR3 coding DNA: TGTGCCAGCAGTGCGGGGACTAGCGGATACACAGATACGCAGTATTTT. Its protein is CASSAGTSGYTDTQYF.